This TCR beta chain appears in the sequencing data of a study of graft-versus-host responses after intestinal transplantation. On the study more broadly: Multivisceral, liver-intestinal, or isolated intestinal grafts went to recipients. Findings and limits, study-wide: Graft-donor T cell macrochimerism coincided with high graft-versus-host to host-versus-graft clonal ratios in allografts.

The CDR3 consists of 14 residues. In germline, CDR1 is PRHDT, CDR2 FYEKMQ (reference sequence). The assay was immunoSEQ multiplex PCR, and TCRdb's table has in-frame clones only and misses some. The table includes more than 40,000 clones, around 96% detected once. A word on this clone: The antigen remains unidentified.

The sequencing used unstimulated CD8+ T cells sorted from spleen or lymph node cells, collected before transplant. The source is a human donor who was the organ donor for an intestinal transplant. This chain links TRBV13 with TRBJ2-5; D may be TRBD1 (7 bases). The closer fit of TRBJ2-7 to the DNA end suggests the J call may be wrong. CDR3 sequence (DNA): TGTGCCAGCAGCGCCGGGGGACAGAGCTACGAGCAGTACTTC. The encoded protein is CASSAGGQSYEQYF.